One sample yielded the 26 T cell receptor beta chains listed below, sequenced in a study of shared clonotypes between healthy human individuals. As defined, naive CD8 cells were CD45RO-negative and positively selected for CCR7, with terminally differentiated effector memory CD45RA+ cells excluded. Generated by immunoSEQ multiplex PCR, the TCRdb table keeps only in-frame clones and is missing some. The profile covers roughly 650,000 clones, with around 96% appearing a single time and about 0.11% taken by the ten largest. The specimen sequenced was naive CD8+ T cells sorted from blood. The receptors originated from a woman in her 30s in good health.

The chain is built from TRBV2 and TRBJ1-5, with 10 bases aligning to TRBD1. The CDR3 is 16 amino acids. The germline V gene encodes CDR1 SNHLY and CDR2 FYNNEI. Trimming took 3 bases from V and 6 from J; bases not matched to a gene: 8. Written as DNA, the CDR3 is TGTGCCAGCAGTGACGGGGGACAGGGGAGCGGTCAGCCCCAGCATTTT. Translation gives CASSDGGQGSGQPQHF.

V is TRBV30 and J is TRBJ1-4, with D uncertain. Germline V lookup: CDR1 GTSNPN, CDR2 SVGIG (reference sequence). V gave up 5 bases and J gave up 0 bases, with 4 bases separating them. The CDR3 has 12 residues. The CDR3 nucleotides are TGTGCCTGGTTTGCAACTAATGAAAAACTGTTTTTT. As protein: CAWFATNEKLFF.

The genes are TRBV9 and TRBJ2-1; possibly TRBD2 for D (5 bases). With 3 bases removed from V and 4 bases from J, the gap between germline ends came to 14 bases. The CDR3 consists of 15 residues. Germline V gene data show CDR1 as SGDLS and CDR2 as YYNGEE. CDR3 bases: TGTGCCAGCAGCGCGCCTAGCCACGTTTACAATGAGCAGTTCTTC. Protein product: CASSAPSHVYNEQFF.

In this sample, this clone turned up once. The CDR3 DNA reads TGTGCCAGCAGCTTCGGACAGGGTTTCGGAGAGACCCAGTACTTC. It codes for CASSFGQGFGETQYF. The V gene is TRBV5-8, the J gene TRBJ2-5, with 8 bases that match TRBD1. CDR3 length: 15 amino acids. V shed 2 bases and J 4 bases; nucleotides not matched to a gene: 7. Per the germline V gene, CDR1 is SGHTS and CDR2 is YDEGEE.

V gene TRBV29-1 combines with J gene TRBJ1-2; 7 bases match TRBD1. After removal of 4 bases from V and 5 bases from J, the junction contained 16 bases not matched to a gene. Germline V gene sequence: CDR1 SQVTM, CDR2 ANQGSEA. The CDR3 length is 16 residues. CDR3 loop: CSVVGTDAREGYGYTF. The CDR3 bases are TGCAGCGTTGTGGGGACAGATGCCCGGGAAGGTTATGGCTACACCTTC. The entire variable domain, with the rest obtained from reference TRBV29-1 and TRBJ1-2, is as follows: SAVISQKPSRDICQRGTSLTIQCQVDSQVTMMFWYRQQPGQSLTLIATANQGSEATYESGFVIDKFPISRPNLTFSTLTVSNMSPEDSSIYLCSVVGTDAREGYGYTFGSGTRLTVV.

This sequence joins TRBV2 and TRBJ2-1; 9 bases match TRBD1. Germline CDR1 reads SNHLY; CDR2 reads FYNNEI. This CDR3 is 14 amino acids long. The ends lost 4 bases at V and 6 bases at J; junction bases unmatched: 4. The CDR3 sequence: CASSGWTGANEQFF. In nucleotides, the CDR3 is TGTGCCAGCAGTGGGTGGACAGGGGCCAATGAGCAGTTCTTC.

This rearrangement joins TRBV9 to TRBJ1-2; D gene unclear. CDR3 length: 12 residues. Germline CDR1 and CDR2: SGDLS and YYNGEE. Trimming left V 3 bases short and J 5 bases short, with 8 bases between. CDR3 DNA: TGTGCCAGCAGCGCGTGGAGATATGGCTACACCTTC. Protein: CASSAWRYGYTF.

This chain links TRBV5-1 with TRBJ2-1; TRBD1 is a possible D gene (6 bases). Germline lookup yields CDR1 SGHRS and CDR2 YFSETQ. V was shortened by 4 bases and J by 3 bases, with 17 bases between the two germline ends. CDR3 length: 16 amino acids. The CDR3 DNA is TGCGCCAGCAGCCCAGGGGCGGGCCGACTCTACAATGAGCAGTTCTTC. Its translation is CASSPGAGRLYNEQFF.

The chain uses TRBV27 and TRBJ2-7, with 7 positions matching TRBD2. The V gene's germline CDR1 is MNHEY and CDR2 SMNVEV (reference sequence). CDR3 size: 16 residues. V gave up 5 bases and J gave up 0 bases; unmatched junction bases: 10. The CDR3: CASSPIASGSSYEQYF. CDR3 nucleotide sequence: TGTGCCAGCAGTCCCATCGCTAGCGGAAGCTCCTACGAGCAGTACTTC.

This chain joins TRBV19 and TRBJ1-2; the D is unclear. Per germline, CDR1 LNHDA and CDR2 SQIVND (reference sequence). With 5 bases removed from V and 7 bases from J, the gap between germline ends came to 14 bases. The CDR3 has 13 amino acids. CDR3 in DNA: TGTGCCAGTAGTGTTGACGGCGAGAGTGGCTACACCTTC. Amino acid sequence: CASSVDGESGYTF.

The V and J genes are TRBV5-5 and TRBJ1-2; the match to TRBD1 covers 9 bases. CDR1 SGHKS and CDR2 YYEKEE come from the germline V gene (reference sequence). The trim removed 4 bases at V and 5 bases at J, leaving 9 bases unmatched. CDR3 length: 15 residues. CDR3 region: CASSLRDRDVYGYTF. The CDR3 DNA is TGTGCCAGCAGCCTCCGGGACAGGGACGTTTATGGCTACACCTTC.

The rearrangement joins TRBV28 to TRBJ2-7; unclear D gene. The V end lost 11 bases, the J end lost 3 bases, and 11 bases lay between the germline ends. The CDR3 runs 11 residues. Germline values: CDR1 MDHEN, CDR2 SYDVKM. The CDR3 is CASWAGYEQYF. The CDR3 DNA follows: TGTGCCTCATGGGCCGGCTACGAGCAGTACTTC.

The V gene is TRBV19, the J gene TRBJ2-1; unclear D gene. Germline V gene data show CDR1 as LNHDA and CDR2 as SQIVND (reference sequence). This CDR3 region has 15 residues. V was cut by 1 base and J by 4 bases, with 11 bases left in between. The CDR3 bases are TGTGCCAGTAGTATAGTGGGTACGTCTTACAATGAGCAGTTCTTC. Its translation is CASSIVGTSYNEQFF.

The chain has TRBV5-6 and TRBJ1-6; D is unresolved. The CDR3 is 14 residues long. Germline-derived CDR1 and CDR2 are SGHDT and YYEEEE. The germline V and J ends were trimmed by 0 bases and 7 bases, with 8 bases remaining between them. DNA for the CDR3: TGTGCCAGCAGCTTGGGTCAGCCAAATTCACCCCTCCACTTT. This gives the protein CASSLGQPNSPLHF.

This rearrangement joins TRBV27 to TRBJ1-5, with D tentatively TRBD1 (5 bases). There are 14 residues in the CDR3. The germline CDR1 and CDR2 sequences are MNHEY and SMNVEV (reference sequence). Trimming took off 6 bases at V and 3 bases at J, with 12 bases between the two ends. The CDR3 nucleotides are TGTGCCAGCAGCGCCGGGACGTTCAATCAGCCCCAGCATTTT. Protein product: CASSAGTFNQPQHF.

This chain uses TRBV29-1 with TRBJ2-3; tentatively, D is TRBD2 (6 bases). This CDR3 has 14 amino acids. Per the germline V gene, CDR1 is SQVTM and CDR2 is ANQGSEA. V was pared by 1 base and J by 5 bases, with 13 bases between. Here the CDR3 reads CSVEGGRTGDTQYF. The DNA of the CDR3 is TGCAGCGTTGAAGGGGGGAGGACCGGAGATACGCAGTATTTT.

In this sample, this clone turned up once. The CDR3 DNA reads TGTGCCAGCAGTCCAGGGACAGGGGGGTCGTATCAGCCCCAGCATTTT. It codes for CASSPGTGGSYQPQHF. The chain has TRBV7-8 and TRBJ1-5, with 11 nucleotides matching TRBD1. V lost 6 bases and J lost 5; bases outside the gene matches: 9. From germline, CDR1 is SGHVS and CDR2 FQNEAQ. This CDR3 spans 16 amino acids.

The count of this clone is one. The CDR3 nucleotides are TGTGCCAGCAGCAACAGGGGCGCAGAACTGTTTTTT. Its protein product is CASSNRGAELFF. This chain uses TRBV25-1 with TRBJ1-4; TRBD1 agrees at 7 bases. Looked up from germline, CDR1 is MGHDK and CDR2 is SYGVNS. The V and J ends lost 6 bases and 12 bases, in that order; junction bases with no gene match: 7. The CDR3 runs 12 residues.

J is TRBJ2-1 and V is TRBV2; 9 bases line up with TRBD2. CDR1 SNHLY and CDR2 FYNNEI come from the germline V gene. Losses at the gene ends were 3 bases for V and 2 bases for J; bases not matched to a gene: 5. The CDR3 spans 16 residues. CDR3 in amino acids: CASSDPTSGTYNEQFF. The CDR3 region has the DNA TGTGCCAGCAGTGACCCGACTAGCGGTACCTACAATGAGCAGTTCTTC.

The gene calls are TRBV28 and TRBJ2-6; D is uncertain. The CDR3 runs to 15 residues. The V end was cut by 3 bases, the J end by 1 base, with 7 bases between. Per germline, CDR1 MDHEN and CDR2 SYDVKM. CDR3 DNA sequence: TGTGCCAGCAGTTTTATACTGTCTGGGGCCAACGTCCTGACTTTC. Translation gives CASSFILSGANVLTF.

The genes are TRBV9 and TRBJ2-3; D perhaps matches TRBD1 (5 bases). The germline CDR1 and CDR2 sequences are SGDLS and YYNGEE. CDR3 length: 12 amino acids. Trimming pared 3 bases from V and 4 bases from J, leaving 6 bases between. The DNA for the CDR3 is TGTGCCAGCAGCGCCAGGGCAGATACGCAGTATTTT. The encoded protein is CASSARADTQYF.

The chain's CDR3 is CASSSSGNSYEQYF. In nucleotides, the CDR3 is TGTGCCAGCAGCTCCAGCGGGAACTCCTACGAGCAGTACTTC. The rearrangement joins TRBV7-8 to TRBJ2-7; 7 nucleotides agree with TRBD2. After removal of 4 bases from V and 0 bases from J, the junction contained 3 bases not matched to a gene. This CDR3 has 14 residues. The germline CDR1 and CDR2 sequences are SGHVS and FQNEAQ. The whole variable domain, remainder taken from reference TRBV7-8 and TRBJ2-7, is GAGVSQSPRYKVAKRGQDVALRCDPISGHVSLFWYQQALGQGPEFLTYFQNEAQLDKSGLPSDRFFAERPEGSVSTLKIQRTQQEDSAVYLCASSSSGNSYEQYFGPGTRLTVT.

The chain is built from TRBV28 and TRBJ2-6; TRBD1 agrees at 7 bases. Germline lookup yields CDR1 MDHEN and CDR2 SYDVKM. This CDR3 is 17 amino acids long. Losses at the gene ends were 5 bases for V and 4 bases for J; bases not matched to a gene: 11. The CDR3 DNA reads as TGTGCCAGCAGTCCTCGGACAGGTTTGGTCGGGGCCAACGTCCTGACTTTC. Translated, it gives CASSPRTGLVGANVLTF.

This chain links TRBV30 with TRBJ1-1; D not resolved. Looked up from germline, CDR1 is GTSNPN and CDR2 is SVGIG (reference sequence). V was pared by 5 bases and J by 3 bases, with 13 bases between. This CDR3 is built from 13 residues. The CDR3 loop is CAWEGNTDTEAFF. For the CDR3, the DNA is TGTGCCTGGGAAGGGAACACGGACACTGAAGCTTTCTTT.

The chain links TRBV6-5 to TRBJ1-1, with D possibly matching TRBD1 (6 bases). This CDR3 spans 12 amino acids. The V end was cut by 2 bases, the J end by 9 bases, with 10 bases between. Per the germline V gene, CDR1 is MNHEY and CDR2 is SVGAGI. CDR3 protein: CASSYGGAKAFF. The CDR3 DNA reads TGTGCCAGCAGTTACGGGGGGGCGAAAGCTTTCTTT.

This chain joins TRBV5-1 and TRBJ2-1, with TRBD2 matching over 8 bases. The CDR3 is 13 amino acids. V lost 0 bases to trimming and J lost 9 bases; unmatched junction nucleotides: 2. Germline-derived CDR1 and CDR2 are SGHRS and YFSETQ. This CDR3 reads CASSLGAGVEQFF. CDR3 bases: TGCGCCAGCAGCTTGGGAGCGGGAGTTGAGCAGTTCTTC.